One T cell receptor (beta chain) is described in this entry. The target antigen is unknown. The data are from a study of CD8 T cells in ankylosing spondylitis. General observations from the study: Blood of patients with ankylosing spondylitis appeared to be characterized by a TCR beta motif of several highly homologous variants. Reactive arthritis synovial fluid and blood previously showed some of these motif variants. Matched synovial fluid from ankylosing spondylitis patients was reported to be enriched for disease-linked clones.

TCRdb called the 5' RACE reads again in MiXCR, with one record for every CDR3 protein. The table shows roughly 700,000 distinct CDR3 sequences, with around 19% occurring only once. The CDR3 is 14 residues long. Per germline, CDR1 MGHRA and CDR2 YSYEKL. The ends were cut back, 1 base at V and 4 bases at J, with 10 bases in the middle. This sequence was found in a male donor with ankylosing spondylitis. Sequencing was done on a sample of blood, either unsorted or a sorted T cell fraction (not recorded which). This rearrangement joins TRBV4-1 to TRBJ1-2; D might be TRBD1 (5 bases). This CDR3 is CASSQGAGTYGYTF. CDR3 in DNA: TGCGCCAGCAGCCAAGGAGCAGGGACCTATGGCTACACCTTC.